This TCR beta chain was retrieved from a study of cytomegalovirus exposure and HLA in healthy donors. Whole-study results and caveats: TCR beta sequences reportedly predicted the HLA-A and HLA-B alleles of most subjects accurately. By a later analysis, the bulk of CMV-associated TCR beta chains appeared HLA-restricted.

The PCR used 60 Vbeta and 13 Jbeta primers. Here immunoSEQ multiplex PCR was the method, and the copy in TCRdb shows in-frame clones only, minus some. The repertoire includes around 200,000 clones, around 84% of them detected once, and around 1.2% sits in the top ten. The CDR3 is 13 residues long. CDR1 is GTSNPN, CDR2 SVGIG, per germline (reference sequence). Note on this clone: The antigen remains undetermined.

This rearrangement joins TRBV30 to TRBJ1-3, with D tentatively TRBD1 (5 bases). This TCR was sampled from a girl aged 2 to 10 in good health and CMV-seropositive. The material sequenced was PBMCs. The CDR3 DNA reads as TGTGCGATCTCGGGGGATGCTGGAAACACCATATATTTT. Protein sequence: CAISGDAGNTIYF. The full variable domain, completed using reference TRBV30 and TRBJ1-3, is SQTIHQWPATLVQPVGSPLSLECTVEGTSNPNLYWYRQAAGRGLQLLFYSVGIGQISSEVPQNLSASRPQDRQFILSSKKLLLSDSGFYLCAISGDAGNTIYFGEGSWLTVV.